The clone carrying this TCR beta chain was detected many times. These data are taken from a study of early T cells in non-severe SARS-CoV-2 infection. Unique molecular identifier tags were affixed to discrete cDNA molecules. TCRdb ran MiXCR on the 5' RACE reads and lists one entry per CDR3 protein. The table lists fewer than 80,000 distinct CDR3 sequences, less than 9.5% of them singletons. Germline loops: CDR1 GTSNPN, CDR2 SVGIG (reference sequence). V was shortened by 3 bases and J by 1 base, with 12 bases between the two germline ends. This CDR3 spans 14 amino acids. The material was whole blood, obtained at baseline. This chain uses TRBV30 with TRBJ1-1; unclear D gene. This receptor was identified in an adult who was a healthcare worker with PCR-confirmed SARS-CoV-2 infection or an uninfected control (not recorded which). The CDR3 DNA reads TGTGCCTGGAGAGACTTCGATTGGAACACTGAAGCTTTCTTT. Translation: CAWRDFDWNTEAFF. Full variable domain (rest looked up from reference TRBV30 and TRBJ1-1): SQTIHQWPATLVQPVGSPLSLECTVEGTSNPNLYWYRQAAGRGLQLLFYSVGIGQISSEVPQNLSASRPQDRQFILSSKKLLLSDSGFYLCAWRDFDWNTEAFFGQGTRLTVV.